Here is one TCR beta chain with its context. Its antigen is currently unknown. V lost 4 bases to trimming and J lost 6 bases; unmatched junction nucleotides: 3. Germline CDR1 and CDR2: LNHNV and YYDKDF (reference sequence). The CDR3 extends over 13 amino acids. The data derive from a study of CD8 T cells in ankylosing spondylitis. Findings of the study overall: There was a TCR beta motif, made of several highly homologous variants, that appeared characteristic of ankylosing spondylitis blood. It was reported that disease-linked clones were significantly enriched in matched ankylosing spondylitis synovial fluid. Disease-associated clonotypes exhibited CD8+ identity and were relatively infrequent in peripheral blood.

MiXCR was run by TCRdb on the 5' RACE reads, yielding one entry per CDR3 protein. This table has 120,000 to 150,000 distinct CDR3 sequences, roughly 7.7% appearing once. This TCR was recovered from a male donor with ankylosing spondylitis. Sequencing was done on a sample of synovial fluid, either unsorted or a sorted T cell fraction (not recorded which). The V call is TRBV15, the J call TRBJ1-2; the match to TRBD1 covers 9 bases. CDR3 bases: TGTGCCACCAGCAAGGGACAGGGAAATGGCTACACCTTC. It is translated as CATSKGQGNGYTF.